This T cell receptor beta chain derives from a study of CD8 T cells in Susac syndrome (dated by TCRdb to 2018 to 2020). Concerning the study at large: Whether CD8+ T cell activation and differentiation in Susac syndrome was antigen driven was tested using repertoire sequencing. The study at large found these results: The number of individuals in the TCR sequencing and HLA analysis was acknowledged as relatively small.

High-throughput TCR beta sequencing profiled peripheral blood CD8+ and CD4+ T cells from healthy donors, Susac syndrome patients and multiple sclerosis patients. Treatment-naive patients with stable or active relapsing-remitting disease fulfilling revised McDonald criteria were used as multiple sclerosis controls. Bulk CD8+ and CD4+ T cells were purified by magnetic negative isolation, whereas CD8+ TEMRA cells were enriched by FACS. Blood was collected in EDTA tubes and processed within 24 hours, with PBMCs isolated through density gradient centrifugation. PBMCs intended for TCR sequencing were frozen in liquid nitrogen and were later thawed in a 37 degrees C water bath. Purity of sorted or isolated CD4+, CD8+ and CD8+ TEMRA cells was at least 90%. With respect to this clonotype: It lacks a known antigen. No base qualities exist here, and no much larger clone lies one base off it.

V is shortened by 0 bases, J by 9 bases, and the region joining them spans 6 bases. The CDR3 goes from the cysteine to the phenylalanine over 12 residues. The retained sequence is limited to the CDR3, 36 bases, with the frame set at the first base. The germline V gene encodes CDR1 LNHNV and CDR2 YYDKDF (reference sequence). RNA was extracted using the RNeasy kit, and roughly 0.45 to 1 microgram was reverse transcribed with random hexamers. The immunoSEQ multiplex PCR assay, covering 54 Vbeta and 13 Jbeta segments, was used to amplify TCR beta CDR3 regions. PCR amplification bias was corrected by using a synthetic template baseline for primer optimization and computational correction. The study's processing was this. Only productive sequences were kept, with reads annotated to V, D and J genes according to IMGT and analyzed in immunoSEQ Analyzer. Clonality was computed as one minus Shannon entropy normalized by log2 of the number of productive unique sequences. Public and private clones were assessed among the 100 most prevalent clones of each patient and control. Clones were defined as Susac-specific if absent from the healthy and MS cohorts, from 1052 published viral clones and from other ImmuneACCESS disease sequences. Using fastp at Q25 and MiXCR, TCRdb reprocessed the public reads and kept productive beta chains. Identical CDR3 protein sequences are pooled into one entry, listed with their most common genes and DNA. The V and J calls come from TCRdb's annotation, not from the publication. This sample holds approximately 200,000 distinct CDR3 sequences; roughly 94% were observed only once. Just over 0.08% of the sample lies in the top ten.

This receptor was identified in a human donor with multiple sclerosis. This chain joins TRBV15 to TRBJ2-1; the D gene is not confidently resolved. The sample was CD4+ T cells from PBMCs. The CDR3 region has the sequence CATSRDRVEQFF. The DNA is as follows: TGTGCCACCAGCAGAGATCGAGTTGAGCAGTTCTTC.